The T cell receptor beta chain described here comes from a study of shared clonotypes between healthy human individuals. Looking at the study overall: Donor ages ranged 18 to 49 years: a couple of women, a few men.

Study findings and constraints: Memory subsets generally showed lower estimated richness than naive subsets. Sample collection involved blood only; tissue repertoires are likely different.

Positive CCR7 selection of CD45RO-negative cells yielded the naive CD8 cells, and terminally differentiated effector memory CD45RA+ cells were excluded. About this clone: Its target is not known.

Only in-frame clones appear in the TCRdb table, and some are missing; sequencing was by immunoSEQ multiplex PCR. The data hold around 2,000,000 clones, with about 95% observed a single time. The CDR3 is 16 residues long. From germline, CDR1 is SEHNR and CDR2 FQNEAQ (reference sequence). V lost 5 bases and J 3 bases, leaving 19 bases between the germline ends. Specimen: naive CD8+ T cells sorted from blood. This sequence was found in a man between 18 and 35 years old in good health. The chain carries TRBV7-9 and TRBJ2-5; D is perhaps TRBD2 (6 bases). CDR3 coding DNA: TGTGCCAGCAGCCCCCATGGACGGGGGTTGGAAGAGACCCAGTACTTC. This sequence encodes CASSPHGRGLEETQYF.